This is a list of T cell receptor beta chains from one sample in a study of T-cell memory formation after mild COVID-19. TCRdb reprocessed the 5' RACE reads via MiXCR and lists one record per CDR3 protein. Of over 500,000 distinct CDR3 sequences listed, 15% to 20% are singletons. The specimen was PBMCs or a T cell subset sorted from them (not recorded which). The receptor source for this set is an adult woman who had mild COVID-19 (a few samples of this study predate the infection). Cell type and time point are not known. Each CDR3 is given with its conserved first and last residue. Each record gives: V gene, CDR3 protein.

TRBV5-1 CASSYSETRDTGELFF
TRBV6-5 CASSPTTRAPQETQYF
TRBV29-1 CSAWDRESGYTF
TRBV7-9 CASSFLGVSNTGELFF
TRBV9 CASSVGGNTGELFF
TRBV7-2 CASSQLRLASNEQFF
TRBV4-3 CASSQVYPGLAMRETQYF
TRBV5-1 CASSLARRQGAGGYTF
TRBV20-1 CSARGGELSSYEQYF
TRBV30 CAWSGTGVRETQYF
TRBV11-2 CASSLPGLFTEAFF
TRBV7-9 CASSAGDGTDTQYF
TRBV29-1 CSAYTGYGYTF
TRBV5-5 CASSLGQGVDYEQYF
TRBV3-1 CASSQLRWGTNTEAFF
TRBV5-1 CASSLSATGIDTQYF
TRBV11-3 CASSSRQGANTGELFF
TRBV9 CASSPWDTISYEQYF
TRBV7-2 CASSFQGFREAFF
TRBV12-3/TRBV12-4 CASSLGYAGGETQYF
TRBV7-3 CASSSGFGQPQHF
TRBV5-1 CASSLGTSYNEQFF
TRBV6-2/TRBV6-3 CASSYNYRMNTEAFF
TRBV19 CASSPVAGAGNTIYF
TRBV6-5 CASSDPRSGQRYEQYF
TRBV7-2 CASSSYRGPYEQYF
TRBV7-2 CASSLVSTGKYTEAFF
TRBV20-1 CSAPSGGRETQYF
TRBV6-5 CASSYLTDILNTEAFF
TRBV21-1 CASSKKRLEQFF
TRBV5-4 CASSLRTSGAQETQYF
TRBV4-1 CASSQHRLAKNIQYF
TRBV7-2 CASRLGLAGARTDTQYF
TRBV6-5 CASRGLAGGHPYEQYF
TRBV28 CASSFGDSPYEQYF
TRBV7-9 CASSSSGGAHNEQFF
TRBV7-2 CASSSAVGFYNEQFF
TRBV6-5 CASSLFSEGHYGYTF
TRBV5-5 CASTSWGLAGYNEQFF
TRBV5-1 CASSLRTWDTEAFF
TRBV12-3/TRBV12-4 CASSLSGVRNQPQHF